This TCR beta chain was observed in a study of blood T cells in healthy people across ages. It was with a sample-barcoded 5' primer and a J-beta primer mix that a second PCR of about 6 to 12 cycles was run. Each sample yielded at least 3 million CDR3-containing paired-end reads. TCRdb called the 5' RACE reads again in MiXCR, with one record for every CDR3 protein. This table holds 600,000 to 850,000 distinct CDR3 sequences, roughly 25% found once. Ranging in age from about 6 to 95, the donors were healthy Caucasian individuals from Russia. Study-wide results and caveats: Per-million-T-cell TCR beta diversity fell roughly linearly with age.

Only a few counts were recorded for this clonotype. Its antigen is currently unknown. This sample also belongs to another study, concerning T cells of mothers and their children. That work contributes: Unrelated mother-child pairs always had slightly, but never significantly, lower normalized overlap than related pairs.

The sample was blood. This clonotype was obtained from a boy aged 5-17 years in good health.

The CDR3 DNA sequence: TGTGCCAGCAGCGCGCAAGGGGCGAGGAGAGGAGAGACCCAGTACTTC. This encodes CASSAQGARRGETQYF. This chain uses TRBV11-2 with TRBJ2-5, with a tentative D call TRBD1 (5 bases). The CDR3 has 16 residues. Germline V gene lookup returns CDR1 SGHAT and CDR2 FQNNGV. V shed 5 bases and J shed 4 bases, with 20 bases lying between them.